Listed here is a single T cell receptor beta chain. What it binds is unknown. This entry belongs to a study of cytomegalovirus exposure and HLA in healthy donors. General study points: Despite most TCR sequences being rare, some public TCRs occurred in many donors.

The germline V gene has CDR1 MDHEN and CDR2 SYDVKM. The length of the CDR3 is 14 residues. Trimming pared 4 bases from V and 3 bases from J, leaving 13 bases between. Some clones are missing from TCRdb's copy, which holds only in-frame ones; the method was immunoSEQ multiplex PCR. Among 100,000 to 120,000 clones listed, about 94% were seen once. This TCR came from a woman between 18 and 30 years old in good health and CMV-seronegative. The sequenced sample consisted of PBMCs. The genes are TRBV28 and TRBJ2-7, with D possibly TRBD1 on 6 matching bases. CDR3 coding DNA: TGTGCCAGCAGTTCCCTGGGGGCAGACTACGAGCAGTACTTC. Translation gives CASSSLGADYEQYF.